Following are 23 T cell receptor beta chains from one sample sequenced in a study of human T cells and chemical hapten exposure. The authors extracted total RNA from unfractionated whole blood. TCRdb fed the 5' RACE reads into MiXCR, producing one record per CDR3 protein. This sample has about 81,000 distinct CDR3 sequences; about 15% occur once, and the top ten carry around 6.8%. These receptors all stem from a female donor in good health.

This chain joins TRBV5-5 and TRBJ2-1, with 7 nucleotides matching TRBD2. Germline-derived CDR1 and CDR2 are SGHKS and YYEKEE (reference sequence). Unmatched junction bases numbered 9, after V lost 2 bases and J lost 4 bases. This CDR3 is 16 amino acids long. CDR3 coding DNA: TGTGCCAGCAGCTTATCCCCCGGGGGGATTTACAATGAGCAGTTCTTC. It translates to CASSLSPGGIYNEQFF. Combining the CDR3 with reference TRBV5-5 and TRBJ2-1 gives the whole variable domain DAGVTQSPTHLIKTRGQQVTLRCSPISGHKSVSWYQQVLGQGPQFIFQYYEKEERGRGNFPDRFSARQFPNYSSELNVNALLLGDSALYLCASSLSPGGIYNEQFFGPGTRLTVL.

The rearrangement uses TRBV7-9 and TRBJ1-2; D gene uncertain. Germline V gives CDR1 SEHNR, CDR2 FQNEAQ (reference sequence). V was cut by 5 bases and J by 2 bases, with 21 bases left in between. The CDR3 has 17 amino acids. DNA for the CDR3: TGTGCCAGCAGCCTCAAACCCGGGCCCACGCTGAACTATGGCTACACCTTC. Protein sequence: CASSLKPGPTLNYGYTF.

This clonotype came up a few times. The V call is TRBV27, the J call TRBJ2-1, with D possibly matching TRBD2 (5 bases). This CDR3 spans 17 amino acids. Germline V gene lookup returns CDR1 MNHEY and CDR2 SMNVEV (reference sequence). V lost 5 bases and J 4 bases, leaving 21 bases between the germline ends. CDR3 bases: TGTGCCAGCAGTCCCCGCGGGCTACCCAAGCCTTACAATGAGCAGTTCTTC. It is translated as CASSPRGLPKPYNEQFF.

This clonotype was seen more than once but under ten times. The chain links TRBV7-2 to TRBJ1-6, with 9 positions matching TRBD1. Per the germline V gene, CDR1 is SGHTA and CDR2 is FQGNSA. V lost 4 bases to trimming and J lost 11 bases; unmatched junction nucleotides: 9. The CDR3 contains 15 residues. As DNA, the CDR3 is TGTGCCAGCAGCTCCCGGACAGGGGAAGGGACACCCCTCCACTTT. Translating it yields CASSSRTGEGTPLHF.

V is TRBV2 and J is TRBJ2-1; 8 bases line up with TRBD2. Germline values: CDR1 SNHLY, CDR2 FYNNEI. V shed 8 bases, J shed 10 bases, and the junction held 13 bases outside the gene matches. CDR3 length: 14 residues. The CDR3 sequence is CASGRGAGGGEQFF. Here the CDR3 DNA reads TGTGCCAGCGGAAGGGGGGCGGGAGGAGGGGAGCAGTTCTTC.

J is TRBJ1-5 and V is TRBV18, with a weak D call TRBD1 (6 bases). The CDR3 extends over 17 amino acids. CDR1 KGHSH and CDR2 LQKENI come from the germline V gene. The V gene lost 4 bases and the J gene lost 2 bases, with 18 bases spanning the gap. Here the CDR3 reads CASSLGAGGLGNQPQHF. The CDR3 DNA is TGTGCCAGCTCACTCGGCGCGGGGGGGCTTGGCAATCAGCCCCAGCATTTT.

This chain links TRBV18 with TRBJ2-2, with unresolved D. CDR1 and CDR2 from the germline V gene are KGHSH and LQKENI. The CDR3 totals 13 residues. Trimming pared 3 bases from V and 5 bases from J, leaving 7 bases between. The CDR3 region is CASSPDGTGELFF. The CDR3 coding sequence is TGTGCCAGCTCACCGGACGGGACCGGGGAGCTGTTTTTT.

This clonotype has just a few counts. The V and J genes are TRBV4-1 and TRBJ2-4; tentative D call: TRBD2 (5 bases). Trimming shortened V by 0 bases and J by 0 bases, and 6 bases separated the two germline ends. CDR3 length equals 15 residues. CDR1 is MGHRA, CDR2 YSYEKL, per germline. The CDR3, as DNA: TGCGCCAGCAGCCAAGATGGACTAGCCAAAAACATTCAGTACTTC. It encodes CASSQDGLAKNIQYF.

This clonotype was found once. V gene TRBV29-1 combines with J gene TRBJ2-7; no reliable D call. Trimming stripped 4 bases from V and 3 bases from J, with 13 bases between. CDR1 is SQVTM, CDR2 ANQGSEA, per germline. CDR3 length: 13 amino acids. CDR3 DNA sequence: TGCAGCGTTGGCCAGGCCCTATACTACGAGCAGTACTTC. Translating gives CSVGQALYYEQYF.

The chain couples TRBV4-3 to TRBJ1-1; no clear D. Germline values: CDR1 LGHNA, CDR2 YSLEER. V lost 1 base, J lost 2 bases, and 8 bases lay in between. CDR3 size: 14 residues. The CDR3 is CASSQVRVNTEAFF. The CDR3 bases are TGCGCCAGCAGCCAAGTACGCGTTAACACTGAAGCTTTCTTT.

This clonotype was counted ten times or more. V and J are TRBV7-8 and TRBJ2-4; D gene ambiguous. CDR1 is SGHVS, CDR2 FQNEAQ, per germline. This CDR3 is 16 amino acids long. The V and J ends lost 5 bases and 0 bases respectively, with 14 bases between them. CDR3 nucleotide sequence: TGTGCCAGCAGCCCAGGACGGACCTTAGCCAAAAACATTCAGTACTTC. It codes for CASSPGRTLAKNIQYF.

The CDR3 reads CASSYFGQSGYTF. The CDR3 coding sequence is TGTGCCAGCAGTTACTTCGGTCAATCTGGCTACACCTTC. The V call is TRBV6-5, the J call TRBJ1-2; D remains ambiguous. There are 13 residues in the CDR3. V shed 1 base and J shed 7 bases, with 10 bases lying between them. In germline, CDR1 is MNHEY, CDR2 SVGAGI.

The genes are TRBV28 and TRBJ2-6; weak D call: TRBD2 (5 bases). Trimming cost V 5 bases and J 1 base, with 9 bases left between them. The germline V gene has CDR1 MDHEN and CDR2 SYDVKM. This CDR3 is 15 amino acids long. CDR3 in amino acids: CASSRGRSGANVLTF. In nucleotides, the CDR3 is TGTGCCAGCAGTAGAGGGCGGTCTGGGGCCAACGTCCTGACTTTC.

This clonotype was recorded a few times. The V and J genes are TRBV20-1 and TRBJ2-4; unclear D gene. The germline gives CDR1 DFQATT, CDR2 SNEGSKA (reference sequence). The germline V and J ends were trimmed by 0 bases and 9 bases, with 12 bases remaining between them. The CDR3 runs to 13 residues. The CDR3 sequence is CSARDLWEGIQYF. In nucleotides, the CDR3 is TGCAGTGCTAGAGATCTTTGGGAAGGCATTCAGTACTTC.

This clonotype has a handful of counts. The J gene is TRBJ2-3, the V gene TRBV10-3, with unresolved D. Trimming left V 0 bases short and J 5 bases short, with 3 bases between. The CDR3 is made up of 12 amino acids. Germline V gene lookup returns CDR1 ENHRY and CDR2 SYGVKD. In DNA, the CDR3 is TGTGCCATCAGTGAGTCAAGAGATACGCAGTATTTT. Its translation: CAISESRDTQYF.

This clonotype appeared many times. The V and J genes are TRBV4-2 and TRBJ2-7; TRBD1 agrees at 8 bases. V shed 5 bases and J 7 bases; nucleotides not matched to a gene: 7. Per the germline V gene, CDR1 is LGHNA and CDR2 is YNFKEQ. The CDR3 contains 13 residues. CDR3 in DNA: TGTGCCAGCAGCACCGCGACAGGGGAAGAGCAGTACTTC. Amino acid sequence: CASSTATGEEQYF.

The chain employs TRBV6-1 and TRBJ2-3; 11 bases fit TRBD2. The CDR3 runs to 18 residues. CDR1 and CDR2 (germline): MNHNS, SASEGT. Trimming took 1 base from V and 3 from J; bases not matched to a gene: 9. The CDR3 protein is CASSEVMRLAGLTDTQYF. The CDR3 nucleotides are TGTGCCAGCAGTGAAGTGATGAGACTAGCGGGGCTGACAGATACGCAGTATTTT.

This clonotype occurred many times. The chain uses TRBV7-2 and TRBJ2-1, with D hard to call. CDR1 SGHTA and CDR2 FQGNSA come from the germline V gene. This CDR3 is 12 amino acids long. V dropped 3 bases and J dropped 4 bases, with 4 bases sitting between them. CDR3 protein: CASSFTYNEQFF. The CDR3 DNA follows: TGTGCCAGCAGCTTCACTTACAATGAGCAGTTCTTC.

CDR3 amino acids: CASSYDRGRENEQFF. The DNA for the CDR3 is TGTGCCAGCAGCTACGACAGGGGGCGAGAGAATGAGCAGTTCTTC. The V gene is TRBV7-2, the J gene TRBJ2-1, with 10 bases lining up with TRBD1. This CDR3 is 15 amino acids long. Unmatched junction bases numbered 7, after V lost 4 bases and J lost 7 bases. Germline V gives CDR1 SGHTA, CDR2 FQGNSA.

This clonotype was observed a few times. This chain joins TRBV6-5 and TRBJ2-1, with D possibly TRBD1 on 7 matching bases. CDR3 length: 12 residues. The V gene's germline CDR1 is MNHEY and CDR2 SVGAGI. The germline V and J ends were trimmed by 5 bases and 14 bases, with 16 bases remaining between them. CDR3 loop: CASSPSGGSEFF. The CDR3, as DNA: TGTGCCAGCAGTCCTTCAGGGGGGTCGGAGTTCTTC.

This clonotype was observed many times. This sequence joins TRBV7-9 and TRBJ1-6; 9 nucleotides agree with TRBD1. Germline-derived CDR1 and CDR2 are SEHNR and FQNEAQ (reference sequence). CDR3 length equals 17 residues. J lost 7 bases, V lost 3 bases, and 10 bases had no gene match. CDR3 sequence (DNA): TGTGCCAGCAGCTTGGGGAGTGGGACAGGGTTAAATTCACCCCTCCACTTT. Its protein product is CASSLGSGTGLNSPLHF.

The CDR3 here is CASSRVGAGANVLTF. The CDR3 DNA reads TGTGCCAGCAGCCGCGTAGGGGCCGGGGCCAACGTCCTGACTTTC. The chain combines TRBV6-6 with TRBJ2-6, with a possible D match to TRBD1 (5 bases). The CDR3 sequence is 15 residues long. V lost 6 bases and J 4 bases, leaving 13 bases between the germline ends. Germline CDR1 is MNHNY and CDR2 is SVGAGI (reference sequence).

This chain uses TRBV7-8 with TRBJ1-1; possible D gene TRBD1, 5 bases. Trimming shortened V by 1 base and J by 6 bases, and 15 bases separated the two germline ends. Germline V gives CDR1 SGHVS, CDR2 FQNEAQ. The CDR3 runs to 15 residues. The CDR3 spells CASSLDTRMGAEAFF. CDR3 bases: TGTGCCAGCAGCTTAGATACGAGAATGGGGGCTGAAGCTTTCTTT.